What follows is one T cell receptor (beta chain) and its context. The antigen remains undetermined. The data derive from a study of CD8+ T cells in alopecia areata. Points from the study as a whole: Scalp sequencing also captures normal skin's resident alphabeta T cells.

The germline V gene has CDR1 SQVTM and CDR2 ANQGSEA. The CDR3 extends over 15 amino acids. Trimming cost V 2 bases and J 7 bases, with 18 bases left between them. cDNA serving as the sequencing template came from extracted, reverse transcribed RNA. Generated by immunoSEQ multiplex PCR, the TCRdb table keeps only in-frame clones and is missing some. This sample has about 120,000 clones; less than 50% occur once, and the top ten carry more than 9%. The sequence was obtained from a human donor with alopecia areata. Sequencing was carried out using NKG2D-low CD8+ T cells sorted from blood. The chain is built from TRBV29-1 and TRBJ2-1; D perhaps matches TRBD2 (6 bases). As DNA, the CDR3 is TGCAGCGTTGAACAAGGGAGTAACGGGGGAAATGAGCAGTTCTTC. Translating it yields CSVEQGSNGGNEQFF.